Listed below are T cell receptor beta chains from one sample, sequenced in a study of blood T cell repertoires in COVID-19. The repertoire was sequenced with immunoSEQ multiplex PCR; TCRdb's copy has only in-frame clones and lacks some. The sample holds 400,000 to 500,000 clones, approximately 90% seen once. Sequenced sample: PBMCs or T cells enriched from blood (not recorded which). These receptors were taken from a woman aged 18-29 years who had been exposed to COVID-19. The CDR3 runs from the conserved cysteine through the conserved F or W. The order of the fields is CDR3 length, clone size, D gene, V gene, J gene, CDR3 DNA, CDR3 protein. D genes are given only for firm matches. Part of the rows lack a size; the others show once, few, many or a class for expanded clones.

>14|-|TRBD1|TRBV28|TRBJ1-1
TGTGCCAGCAGTCAACACACAGGGGTACCTGAAGCTTTCTTT
CASSQHTGVPEAFF
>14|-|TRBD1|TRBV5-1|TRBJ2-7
TGCGCCAGCAGCTTGGGGACAGGGGCAGTCGAGCAGTACTTC
CASSLGTGAVEQYF
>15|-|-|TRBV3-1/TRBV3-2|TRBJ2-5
TGTGCCAGCAGCTACCGGGCCTTGCCAGGGGAGACCCAGTACTTC
CASSYRALPGETQYF
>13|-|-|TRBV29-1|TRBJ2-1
TGCAGCGTTGAACGCGCGAATAACAATGAGCAGTTCTTC
CSVERANNNEQFF
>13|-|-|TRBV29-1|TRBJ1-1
TGCAGCGTTTTCGGTCAGGGGCACACTGAAGCTTTCTTT
CSVFGQGHTEAFF
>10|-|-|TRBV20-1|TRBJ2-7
TGCAGTGCCACTCCCTACGAGCAGTACTTC
CSATPYEQYF
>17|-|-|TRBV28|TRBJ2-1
TGTGCCAGCAGTTTCAGGGGCTTACCTAGCTCCTACAATGAGCAGTTCTTC
CASSFRGLPSSYNEQFF
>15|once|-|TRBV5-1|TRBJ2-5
TGCGCCAGCAGCTTGAGCGCAGCCGACCAAGAGACCCAGTACTTC
CASSLSAADQETQYF
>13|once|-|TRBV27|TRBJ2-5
TGTGCCAGCAGTTTTGTAGGGGAAGAGACCCAGTACTTC
CASSFVGEETQYF
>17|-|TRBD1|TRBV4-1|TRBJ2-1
TGCGCCAGCAGCCACGTAGGAACAGGGGGGAAGGACAATGAGCAGTTCTTC
CASSHVGTGGKDNEQFF
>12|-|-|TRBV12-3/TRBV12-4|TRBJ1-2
TGTGCCAGCAGTCAAATGAACTATGGCTACACCTTC
CASSQMNYGYTF
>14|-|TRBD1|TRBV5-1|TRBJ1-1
TGCGCCAGCAGCTTGGGGGACAGCAACACTGAAGCTTTCTTT
CASSLGDSNTEAFF
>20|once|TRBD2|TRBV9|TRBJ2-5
TGTGCCAGCAGCGTAGTCCCAGCCGAACTAGCGGGAGTTTGTAAAGAGACCCAGTACTTC
CASSVVPAELAGVCKETQYF
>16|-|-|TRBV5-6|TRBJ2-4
TGTGCCAGCAGCCATATCAGGGGAAAAGCCAAAAACATTCAGTACTTC
CASSHIRGKAKNIQYF
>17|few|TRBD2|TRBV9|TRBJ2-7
TGTGCCAGCAGCGTAGGGTTTACTAGCGGGATTTCCTACGAGCAGTACTTC
CASSVGFTSGISYEQYF
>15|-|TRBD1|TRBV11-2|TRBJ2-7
TGTGCCAGCACCCACCTAGGACAGGGGCTCCACGAGCAGTACTTC
CASTHLGQGLHEQYF
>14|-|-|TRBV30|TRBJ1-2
TGTGCCTGGAGTGTAGGCGTGGGCCTCTATGGCTACACCTTC
CAWSVGVGLYGYTF
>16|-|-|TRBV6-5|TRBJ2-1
TGTGCCAGCAGTTACTCGATTCGTCCAGGCGTTAATGAGCAGTTCTTC
CASSYSIRPGVNEQFF
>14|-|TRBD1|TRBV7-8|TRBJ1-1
TGTGCCAGCAGCTCACAGGGGGCAGTCACTGAAGCTTTCTTT
CASSSQGAVTEAFF
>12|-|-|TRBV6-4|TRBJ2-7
TGTGCCAGCAGTGACTCTGGGGGGGAGCAGTACTTC
CASSDSGGEQYF
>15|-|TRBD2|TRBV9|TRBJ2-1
TGTGCCAGCAGCGCCGGGACTAGCGACTACAATGAGCAGTTCTTC
CASSAGTSDYNEQFF
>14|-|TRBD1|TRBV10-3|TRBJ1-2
TGTGCCATCAATTCTCAGGGGGTACACTATGGCTACACCTTC
CAINSQGVHYGYTF
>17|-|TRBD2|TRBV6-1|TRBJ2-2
TGTGCCAGCAGTGGAGTCGAATCGGGGGGGAACACCGGGGAGCTGTTTTTT
CASSGVESGGNTGELFF
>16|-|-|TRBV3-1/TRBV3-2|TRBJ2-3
TGTGCCAGCAGCCGGAGGGGAGACAGACGGGGGAATACGCAGTATTTT
CASSRRGDRRGNTQYF
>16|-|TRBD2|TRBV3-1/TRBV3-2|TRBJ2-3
TGTGCCAGCAGCCATGGACTAGCGGGGAGCACAGATACGCAGTATTTT
CASSHGLAGSTDTQYF
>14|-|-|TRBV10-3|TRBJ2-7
TGTGCCATCAGTGCCTATACGGGTACCTACGAGCAGTACTTC
CAISAYTGTYEQYF
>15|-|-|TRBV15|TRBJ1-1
TGTGCCACCAGCAGAGAGGGAGCCTTGAACACTGAAGCTTTCTTT
CATSREGALNTEAFF
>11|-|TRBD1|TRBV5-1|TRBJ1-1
TGCGCCAGCAGCGCCCAGGGGGCGTCTTTCTTT
CASSAQGASFF
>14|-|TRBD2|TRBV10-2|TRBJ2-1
TGCGCCATCTCGACTAGCTCAACCTACAATGAGCAGTTCTTC
CAISTSSTYNEQFF
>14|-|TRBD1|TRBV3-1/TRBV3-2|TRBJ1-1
TGTGCCAGCAGCGCAAACAGGGGCGGCACTGAAGCTTTCTTT
CASSANRGGTEAFF
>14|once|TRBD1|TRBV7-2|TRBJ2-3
TGTGCCAGCAGCGACAGGACAGGGGCCTCCTCCTCACGTTTT
CASSDRTGASSSRF
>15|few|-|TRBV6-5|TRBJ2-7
TGTGCCAGCAGTTACTCGACCGGGTCCTACTACGAGCAGTACTTC
CASSYSTGSYYEQYF
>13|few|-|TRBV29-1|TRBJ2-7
TGCAGCGTTGCCCCAGGTGTGGCCTACGAGCAGTACTTC
CSVAPGVAYEQYF
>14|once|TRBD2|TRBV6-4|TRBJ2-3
TGTGCCAGCAGTGAAGGAGCGGGGGGCCACGTGCAGTATTTT
CASSEGAGGHVQYF
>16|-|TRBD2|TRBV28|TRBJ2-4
TGTGCCAGCAGTTTGGGGGGACTAGCGGGAAGAAACATTCAGTACTTC
CASSLGGLAGRNIQYF
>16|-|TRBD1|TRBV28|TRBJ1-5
TGTGCCAGCAGTTTGGTTTCCAGGGGGGGCAATCAGCCCCAGCATTTT
CASSLVSRGGNQPQHF
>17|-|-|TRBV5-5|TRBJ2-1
TGTGCCAGCAGCCTTACTGTAACAGGCCCATCCTACAATGAGCAGTTCTTC
CASSLTVTGPSYNEQFF
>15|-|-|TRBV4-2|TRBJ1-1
TGTGCCAGCAGCCAAGAAAGGGGTTCTCGCACTGAAGCTTTCTTT
CASSQERGSRTEAFF
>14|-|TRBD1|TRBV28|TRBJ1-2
TGTGCCAGCAGTTTAGAAGGGGGCCTCTATGGCTACACCTTC
CASSLEGGLYGYTF
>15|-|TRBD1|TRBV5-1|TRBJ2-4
TGCGCCAGCAGCTACAGGGACAGGGTCCCAAACATTCAGTACTTC
CASSYRDRVPNIQYF
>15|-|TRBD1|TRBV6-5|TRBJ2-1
TGTGCCAGCACCCCCGGAAGACAGGGGGCTGCTGAGCAGTTCTTC
CASTPGRQGAAEQFF
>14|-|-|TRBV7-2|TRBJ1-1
TGTGCCAGCAGCTATGTCCCCACTAACACTGAAGCTTTCTTT
CASSYVPTNTEAFF
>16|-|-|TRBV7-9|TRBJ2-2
TGTGCCAGCAGCTTAGTTCGGGGGGCAAACACCGGGGAGCTGTTTTTT
CASSLVRGANTGELFF
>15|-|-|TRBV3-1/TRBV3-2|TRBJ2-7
TGTGCCAGCAGCCAGACACAGACCGGTCAGTACGAGCAGTACTTC
CASSQTQTGQYEQYF
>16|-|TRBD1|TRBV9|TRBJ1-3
TGTGCCAGCAGCAAGTCGGGGACAGTCTCTGGAAACACCATATATTTT
CASSKSGTVSGNTIYF
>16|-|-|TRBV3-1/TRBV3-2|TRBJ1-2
TGTGCCAGCAGCCAAACACAGATGTTAGCTAACTATGGCTACACCTTC
CASSQTQMLANYGYTF
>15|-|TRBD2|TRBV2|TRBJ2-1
TGTGCCAGCAGAATGGGGCGGGAGATTAGCTATGAGCAGTTCTTC
CASRMGREISYEQFF